The 17 T cell receptor beta chains reported below all come from one sample, sequenced in a study of T cell changes during pregnancy in multiple sclerosis. Libraries were prepared by immunoSEQ multiplex PCR; TCRdb keeps only in-frame clonotypes and omits some of them. The sample records 25,000 to 30,000 clones, approximately 91% being singletons. The source material was CD4+ T cells from peripheral blood mononuclear cells, sampled in the first trimester of pregnancy. The receptors stem from a female donor in good health, enrolled as a control in a pregnancy study.

The chain joins TRBV18 to TRBJ2-7; 8 nucleotides match TRBD2. Germline values: CDR1 KGHSH, CDR2 LQKENI. CDR3 length: 14 residues. J was trimmed by 6 bases and V by 5 bases; bases with no gene match: 9. CDR3 sequence: CASSTTGTRGEQYF. CDR3 nucleotides: TGTGCCAGCTCAACAACCGGGACTAGGGGCGAGCAGTACTTC.

Note on this clone: Mismatch with germline at one junction end may stem from a read error. J is TRBJ2-5 and V is TRBV7-7; maybe TRBD2 (5 bases). This CDR3 is built from 15 residues. Germline V CDR1 and CDR2: SSHAT, FNYEAQ (reference sequence). In DNA, the CDR3 is TGTGCTAGCAGCTTAGGACTGGTGGGTGGGGAGACCCAGTACTTC. Translation: CASSLGLVGGETQYF. Variable domain in full (rest from reference TRBV7-7 and TRBJ2-5): GAGVSQSPRYKVTKRGQDVTLRCDPISSHATLYWYQQALGQGPEFLTYFNYEAQPDKSGLPSDRFSAERPEGSISTLTIQRTEQRDSAMYRCASSLGLVGGETQYFGPGTRLLVL.

The chain combines TRBV25-1 with TRBJ2-5; tentatively, D is TRBD2 (5 bases). The germline V and J ends were trimmed by 3 bases and 5 bases, with 7 bases remaining between them. CDR3 length: 12 residues. CDR1 and CDR2 from the germline V gene are MGHDK and SYGVNS. The CDR3 region is CASSETGETQYF. CDR3 in DNA: TGTGCCAGCAGTGAGACGGGGGAGACCCAGTACTTC.

The chain joins TRBV28 to TRBJ2-1, with 14 bases that match TRBD2. Per germline, CDR1 MDHEN and CDR2 SYDVKM. V shed 7 bases and J 5 bases; nucleotides not matched to a gene: 7. This CDR3 comprises 16 residues. The CDR3 DNA follows: TGTGCCAGCACTACGGTGGGACTAGCGGGAGACAATGAGCAGTTCTTC. This translates into CASTTVGLAGDNEQFF.

V is TRBV30 and J is TRBJ2-7; 7 bases map to TRBD2. The ends lost 4 bases at V and 4 bases at J; junction bases unmatched: 7. Germline-derived CDR1 and CDR2 are GTSNPN and SVGIG (reference sequence). The CDR3 length is 13 residues. Here the CDR3 DNA reads TGTGCCTGGACCGGGGGGAATTCTTACGAGCAGTACTTC. Protein product: CAWTGGNSYEQYF.

The chain joins TRBV6-1 to TRBJ1-4; 7 bases fit TRBD1. CDR3 length equals 15 residues. Looked up from germline, CDR1 is MNHNS and CDR2 is SASEGT. V lost 3 bases, J lost 10 bases, and 11 bases stayed unmatched. This chain's CDR3 is CASSEGQFNGGKLFF. CDR3 nucleotide sequence: TGTGCCAGCAGTGAGGGACAGTTTAACGGCGGAAAACTGTTTTTT.

V gene TRBV15 combines with J gene TRBJ1-1; D is ambiguous. Germline V gives CDR1 LNHNV, CDR2 YYDKDF (reference sequence). This CDR3 is 13 amino acids long. CDR3 region: CAAGLKTNTEAFF. In DNA form, the CDR3 reads TGTGCGGCAGGCCTAAAAACGAACACTGAAGCTTTCTTT.

This rearrangement joins TRBV28 to TRBJ1-1, with TRBD1 identical over 8 bases. J was trimmed by 12 bases and V by 4 bases; bases with no gene match: 7. Germline-derived CDR1 and CDR2 are MDHEN and SYDVKM. The CDR3 loop spans 12 amino acids. For the CDR3, the DNA is TGTGCCAGCAGTTCCGACAGGGGTGGTACTTTCTTT. As protein: CASSSDRGGTFF.

The chain uses TRBV6-1 and TRBJ1-1; weak D call: TRBD1 (6 bases). Germline loops: CDR1 MNHNS, CDR2 SASEGT. The length of the CDR3 is 16 residues. V was cut by 2 bases and J by 4 bases, with 17 bases left in between. The CDR3 bases are TGTGCCAGCAGTGAATCCTCTACAGGGTCGGGCACTGAAGCTTTCTTT. Amino acid sequence: CASSESSTGSGTEAFF.

This clone was seen a few times. The chain uses TRBV6-5 and TRBJ2-7, with a weak D call TRBD1 (5 bases). The CDR3 is 16 residues long. V lost 0 bases, J lost 1 base, and 13 bases lay in between. The germline CDR1 and CDR2 sequences are MNHEY and SVGAGI. CDR3 nucleotide sequence: TGTGCCAGCAGTTACTCGATGTCGGCAGGGTCCTACGAGCAGTACTTC. This gives the protein CASSYSMSAGSYEQYF.

The chain combines TRBV20-1 with TRBJ2-3; TRBD2 is a possible D gene (5 bases). The CDR3 extends over 11 amino acids. The V gene lost 4 bases and the J gene lost 5 bases, with 7 bases spanning the gap. Germline lookup yields CDR1 DFQATT and CDR2 SNEGSKA (reference sequence). CDR3 sequence reads: CSATGLDTQYF. The CDR3 nucleotides are TGCAGTGCTACCGGACTAGATACGCAGTATTTT.

The V and J genes are TRBV6-5 and TRBJ1-4; D remains ambiguous. The V and J ends lost 5 bases and 4 bases respectively, with 11 bases between them. The V gene's germline CDR1 is MNHEY and CDR2 SVGAGI. CDR3 length: 14 residues. Here the CDR3 DNA reads TGTGCCAGCAGTCCCCGAGGCTATAATGAAAAACTGTTTTTT. Protein: CASSPRGYNEKLFF.

The rearrangement links TRBV18 to TRBJ1-1, with D perhaps matching TRBD1 (5 bases). The germline CDR1 and CDR2 sequences are KGHSH and LQKENI. Trimming stripped 6 bases from V and 8 bases from J, with 16 bases between. The CDR3 is 13 amino acids. The CDR3: CASSLDSDLEAFF. The CDR3 region has the DNA TGTGCCAGCTCGCTCGACAGTGACCTCGAAGCTTTCTTT.

The chain couples TRBV18 to TRBJ2-1; 8 nucleotides align to TRBD1. This CDR3 is built from 15 residues. Germline CDR1 KGHSH, CDR2 LQKENI. The trim removed 0 bases at V and 15 bases at J, leaving 13 bases unmatched. CDR3 protein: CASSPPSEGQGWRFF. Written as DNA, the CDR3 is TGTGCCAGCTCACCACCCTCCGAAGGACAGGGTTGGCGGTTCTTC.

The chain employs TRBV7-3 and TRBJ2-1; 11 bases agree with TRBD2. The CDR3 extends over 15 amino acids. V lost 3 bases, J lost 4 bases, and 2 bases stayed unmatched. CDR1 is SGHTA and CDR2 is FQGTGA in the germline V gene. The CDR3 region is CASSFTSGSYNEQFF. The CDR3 DNA reads as TGTGCCAGCAGCTTCACTAGCGGGAGTTACAATGAGCAGTTCTTC.

The rearrangement links TRBV6-1 to TRBJ1-5; the D gene is possibly TRBD1 (5 bases). Germline V gene sequence: CDR1 MNHNS, CDR2 SASEGT. The CDR3 runs to 15 residues. V lost 3 bases and J lost 7, with 16 bases in between. Here the CDR3 reads CASSDHPWGGQPQHF. CDR3 in DNA: TGTGCCAGCAGTGACCACCCTTGGGGGGGACAGCCCCAGCATTTT.

The V call is TRBV7-2, the J call TRBJ2-1; 10 nucleotides line up with TRBD2. CDR3 size: 16 residues. V lost 1 base and J lost 9; bases outside the gene matches: 9. Germline V gene lookup returns CDR1 SGHTA and CDR2 FQGNSA. The CDR3: CASSLGPSGGFGEQFF. The CDR3 nucleotides are TGTGCCAGCAGCTTAGGACCTAGCGGGGGATTCGGTGAGCAGTTCTTC.